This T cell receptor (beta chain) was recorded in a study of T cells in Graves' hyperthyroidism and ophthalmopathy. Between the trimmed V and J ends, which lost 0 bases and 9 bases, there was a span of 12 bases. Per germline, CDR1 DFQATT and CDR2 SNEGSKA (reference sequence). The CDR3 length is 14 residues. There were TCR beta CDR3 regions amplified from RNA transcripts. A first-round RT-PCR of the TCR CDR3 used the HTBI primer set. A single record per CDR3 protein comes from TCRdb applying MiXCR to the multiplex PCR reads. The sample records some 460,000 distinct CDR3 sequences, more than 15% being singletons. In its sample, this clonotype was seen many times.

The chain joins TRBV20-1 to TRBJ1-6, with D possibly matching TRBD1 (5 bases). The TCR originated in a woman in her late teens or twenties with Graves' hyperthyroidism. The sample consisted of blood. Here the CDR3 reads CSARDTEGLSPLHF. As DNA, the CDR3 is TGCAGTGCTAGAGATACTGAGGGGCTTTCACCCCTCCACTTT.